The text below deals with one T cell receptor (beta chain). Its antigen is not identified. This record comes from a study of CD8 T cells in ankylosing spondylitis. General study findings and limits: A TCR beta motif made of fewer than ten highly homologous variants seemed typical of ankylosing spondylitis blood. Matched ankylosing spondylitis synovial fluid reportedly contained a significantly enriched population of disease-linked clones. Within peripheral blood, clones linked to disease were CD8+ and relatively rare.

Deletions cut 5 bases from V and 6 bases from J, with 10 bases between. This CDR3 is built from 12 residues. CDR1 and CDR2 (germline): SGHAT, FQDESV (reference sequence). TCRdb re-called the 5' RACE reads with MiXCR, one entry per CDR3 protein. The profile covers about 800,000 distinct CDR3 sequences, with 12% appearing a single time and about 0.49% taken by the ten largest. Sequencing was carried out using blood, either unsorted or a sorted T cell fraction (not recorded which). The origin of this receptor is a male donor with ankylosing spondylitis. This rearrangement joins TRBV11-1 to TRBJ1-1; the D is unclear. In nucleotides, the CDR3 is TGTGCCAGCAGCGTCAGGAGGGCTGAAGCTTTCTTT. Translated: CASSVRRAEAFF.